Below are 12 T cell receptor beta chains sequenced from a single sample in a study of control samples from healthy donors and cancer patients. Repertoires were generated with immunoSEQ multiplex PCR, while TCRdb's copy carries only in-frame clones and drops some. The sample includes around 94,000 clones, 85% to 90% of them seen just once. The sample consisted of blood. These receptors were collected from a woman in her 50s in good health.

This clone was seen only once. The rearrangement links TRBV10-3 to TRBJ1-2, with a weak D call TRBD1 (5 bases). The germline CDR1 and CDR2 sequences are ENHRY and SYGVKD. V lost 8 bases and J lost 8, with 15 bases in between. This CDR3 comprises 12 residues. The CDR3 DNA sequence: TGTGCCATCTCGACGGGAGAGGGGGGCTACACCTTC. Translation: CAISTGEGGYTF.

The chain has TRBV7-9 and TRBJ2-5; no reliable D call. The CDR3 runs 12 residues. V was clipped by 1 base and J by 1 base, with 1 base between them. Germline V gene lookup returns CDR1 SEHNR and CDR2 FQNEAQ (reference sequence). The CDR3 region has the DNA TGTGCCAGCAGCTTAGGCCAAGAGACCCAGTACTTC. Translation gives CASSLGQETQYF.

This rearrangement joins TRBV7-8 to TRBJ2-6, with D uncertain. Trimming removed 2 bases from V and 0 bases from J, with 8 bases in between. This CDR3 is built from 16 residues. Germline-derived CDR1 and CDR2 are SGHVS and FQNEAQ. The CDR3 sequence: CASSLPPGSGANVLTF. The CDR3 DNA reads TGTGCCAGCAGCTTACCCCCAGGCTCTGGGGCCAACGTCCTGACTTTC.

CDR3: CASSELQGAEQPQHF. The CDR3 DNA is TGTGCCAGCAGTGAATTGCAGGGGGCGGAGCAGCCCCAGCATTTT. The V gene is TRBV6-1, the J gene TRBJ1-5; 8 bases map to TRBD1. The germline CDR1 and CDR2 sequences are MNHNS and SASEGT. CDR3 length equals 15 residues. The junction had 7 bases not matched to a gene; V was cut back by 2 bases and J by 7 bases.

The chain is built from TRBV4-2 and TRBJ2-6; D remains ambiguous. Germline-derived CDR1 and CDR2 are LGHNA and YNFKEQ. V dropped 1 base and J dropped 0 bases, with 7 bases sitting between them. The CDR3 runs 16 residues. Here the CDR3 reads CASSQASGSGANVLTF. The DNA of the CDR3 is TGTGCCAGCAGCCAAGCCTCCGGCTCTGGGGCCAACGTCCTGACTTTC.

The V call is TRBV15, the J call TRBJ2-7; a weak D match, TRBD1 (6 bases). Trimming removed 0 bases at V and 1 base at J, with 10 bases between. Germline V lookup: CDR1 LNHNV, CDR2 YYDKDF (reference sequence). CDR3 length equals 15 residues. The CDR3 bases are TGTGCCACCAGCAGAGACAGGGGACCATCCTACGAGCAGTACTTC. It specifies CATSRDRGPSYEQYF.

The chain links TRBV6-5 to TRBJ1-1; D remains ambiguous. The CDR3 spans 16 residues. The ends were cut back, 0 bases at V and 0 bases at J, with 11 bases in the middle. Germline CDR1 and CDR2: MNHEY and SVGAGI. The CDR3 nucleotides read TGTGCCAGCAGTTACTCCCGGGGAGACCTGAACACTGAAGCTTTCTTT. The encoded protein is CASSYSRGDLNTEAFF.

The J gene is TRBJ1-5, the V gene TRBV6-5; tentatively, D is TRBD1 (5 bases). The V end was cut by 2 bases, the J end by 0 bases, with 11 bases between. CDR3 length equals 16 residues. Germline CDR1 reads MNHEY; CDR2 reads SVGAGI. CDR3 nucleotides: TGTGCCAGCAGTTACCTCCGACAGCATAGCAATCAGCCCCAGCATTTT. This sequence encodes CASSYLRQHSNQPQHF.

DNA for the CDR3: TGTGCCAGCAGCCAAGAGGTTCTGGCGGGAATCACCTACGAGCAGTACTTC. Amino acid sequence: CASSQEVLAGITYEQYF. The chain carries TRBV14 and TRBJ2-7; D might be TRBD2 (6 bases). Between the trimmed V and J ends, which lost 0 bases and 2 bases, there was a span of 17 bases. The CDR3 is 17 residues long. Germline V lookup: CDR1 SGHDN, CDR2 FVKESK.

V and J are TRBV19 and TRBJ2-6; 16 bases agree with TRBD2. The CDR3 extends over 18 amino acids. The germline CDR1 and CDR2 sequences are LNHDA and SQIVND (reference sequence). Trimming cost V 5 bases and J 4 bases; bases outside gene matches: 5. CDR3 sequence (DNA): TGTGCCAGTAGTGTGGGACTAGCGGGAGGGCGCGGGGCCAACGTCCTGACTTTC. This codes for CASSVGLAGGRGANVLTF.

V and J are TRBV5-5 and TRBJ2-7; D uncertain. In germline, CDR1 is SGHKS, CDR2 YYEKEE (reference sequence). Trimming removed 7 bases from V and 3 bases from J, with 14 bases in between. CDR3 size: 13 residues. DNA for the CDR3: TGTGCCAGCGGCGCTCGGTCGGACTACGAGCAGTACTTC. It specifies CASGARSDYEQYF.

The chain carries TRBV4-3 and TRBJ2-6; D not resolved. Per germline, CDR1 LGHNA and CDR2 YSLEER. The CDR3 length is 13 residues. Trimming left V 5 bases short and J 2 bases short, with 4 bases between. The CDR3 loop is CASSRAGANVLTF. The CDR3 DNA reads TGCGCCAGCAGCAGGGCTGGGGCCAACGTCCTGACTTTC.